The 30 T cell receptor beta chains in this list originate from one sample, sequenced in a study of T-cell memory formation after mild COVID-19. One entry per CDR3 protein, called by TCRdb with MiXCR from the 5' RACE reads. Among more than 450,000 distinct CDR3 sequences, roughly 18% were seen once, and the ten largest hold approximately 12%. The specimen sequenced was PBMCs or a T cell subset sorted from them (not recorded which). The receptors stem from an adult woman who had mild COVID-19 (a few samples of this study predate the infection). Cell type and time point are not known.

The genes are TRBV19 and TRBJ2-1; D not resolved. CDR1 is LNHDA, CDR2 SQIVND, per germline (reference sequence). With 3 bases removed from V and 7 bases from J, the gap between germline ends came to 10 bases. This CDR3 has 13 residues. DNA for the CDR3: TGTGCCAGTAGTATGGATCTTCAAAATGAGCAGTTCTTC. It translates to CASSMDLQNEQFF.

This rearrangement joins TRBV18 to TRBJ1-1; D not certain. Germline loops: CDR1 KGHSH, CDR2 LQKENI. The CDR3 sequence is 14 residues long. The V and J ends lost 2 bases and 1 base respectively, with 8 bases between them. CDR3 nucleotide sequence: TGTGCCAGCTCACCAGCGGCAGCGAACACTGAAGCTTTCTTT. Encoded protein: CASSPAAANTEAFF.

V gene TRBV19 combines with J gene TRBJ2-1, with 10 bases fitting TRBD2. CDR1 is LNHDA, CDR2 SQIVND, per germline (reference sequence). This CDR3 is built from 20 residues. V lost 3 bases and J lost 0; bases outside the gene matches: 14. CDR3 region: CASSIQTSGRAVGSYNEQFF. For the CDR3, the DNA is TGTGCCAGTAGTATCCAGACCAGCGGGAGGGCCGTGGGCTCCTACAATGAGCAGTTCTTC.

CDR3 in DNA: TGTGCCAGCAGCCCTGGACAGTTAATCGCCTACAATGAGCAGTTCTTC. It codes for CASSPGQLIAYNEQFF. V and J are TRBV7-8 and TRBJ2-1; TRBD1 is a possible D gene (6 bases). Trimming removed 5 bases at V and 2 bases at J, with 16 bases between. The V gene's germline CDR1 is SGHVS and CDR2 FQNEAQ. The CDR3 extends over 16 amino acids.

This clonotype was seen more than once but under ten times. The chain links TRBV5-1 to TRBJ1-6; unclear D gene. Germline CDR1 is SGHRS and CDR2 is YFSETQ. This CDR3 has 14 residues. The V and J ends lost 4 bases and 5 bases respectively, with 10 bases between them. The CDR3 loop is CASSPELNNSPLHF. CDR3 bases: TGCGCCAGCAGCCCAGAACTGAATAATTCACCCCTCCACTTT.

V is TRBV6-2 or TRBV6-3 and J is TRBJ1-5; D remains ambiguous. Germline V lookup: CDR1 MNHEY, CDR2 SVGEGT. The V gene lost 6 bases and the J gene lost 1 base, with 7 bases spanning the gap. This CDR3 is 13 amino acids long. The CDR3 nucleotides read TGTGCCAGCAGGTTCATGAGCAATCAGCCCCAGCATTTT. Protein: CASRFMSNQPQHF.

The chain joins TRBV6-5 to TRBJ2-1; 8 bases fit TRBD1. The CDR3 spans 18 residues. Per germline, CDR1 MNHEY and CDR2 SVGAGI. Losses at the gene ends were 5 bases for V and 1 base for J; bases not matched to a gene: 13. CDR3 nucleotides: TGTGCCAGCAGTGGGCAGGGGGCAGAAGCTAGATCCTACAATGAGCAGTTCTTC. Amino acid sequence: CASSGQGAEARSYNEQFF.

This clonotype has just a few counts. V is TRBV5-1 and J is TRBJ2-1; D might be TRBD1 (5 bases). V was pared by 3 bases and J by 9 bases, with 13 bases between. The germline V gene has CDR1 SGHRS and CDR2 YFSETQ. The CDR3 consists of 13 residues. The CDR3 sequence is CASSSDQGGEQFF. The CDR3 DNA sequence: TGCGCCAGCAGCTCTGACCAGGGTGGTGAGCAGTTCTTC. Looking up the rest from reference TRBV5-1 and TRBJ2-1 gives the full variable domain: KAGVTQTPRYLIKTRGQQVTLSCSPISGHRSVSWYQQTPGQGLQFLFEYFSETQRNKGNFPGRFSGRQFSNSRSEMNVSTLELGDSALYLCASSSDQGGEQFFGPGTRLTVL.

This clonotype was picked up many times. The chain's CDR3 is CSAAGGRKETQYF. In DNA form, the CDR3 reads TGCAGCGCCGCGGGGGGGCGGAAAGAGACCCAGTACTTC. The chain combines TRBV29-1 with TRBJ2-5; TRBD2 matches at 9 bases. The J segment lost 3 bases and the V segment lost 7 bases, leaving 6 bases of the junction unmatched. The germline V gene has CDR1 SQVTM and CDR2 ANQGSEA. This CDR3 spans 13 amino acids.

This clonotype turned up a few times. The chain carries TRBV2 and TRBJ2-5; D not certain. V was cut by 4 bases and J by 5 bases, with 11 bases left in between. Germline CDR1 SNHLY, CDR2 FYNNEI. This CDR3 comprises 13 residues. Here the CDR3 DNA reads TGTGCCAGCAGTGGAGTCGCGATGGAGACCCAGTACTTC. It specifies CASSGVAMETQYF.

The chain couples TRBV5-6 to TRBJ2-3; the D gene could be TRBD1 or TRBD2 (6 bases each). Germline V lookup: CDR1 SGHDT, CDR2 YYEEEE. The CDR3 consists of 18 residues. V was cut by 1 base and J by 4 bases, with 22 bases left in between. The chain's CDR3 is CASSLQPDLWGAADTQYF. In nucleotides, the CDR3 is TGTGCCAGCAGCTTGCAACCTGACCTATGGGGGGCCGCAGATACGCAGTATTTT.

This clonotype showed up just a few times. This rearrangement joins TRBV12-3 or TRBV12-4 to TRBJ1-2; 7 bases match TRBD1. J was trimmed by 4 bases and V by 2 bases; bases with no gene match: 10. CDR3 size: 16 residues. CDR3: CASSLRDSSLRYGYTF. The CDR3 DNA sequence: TGTGCCAGCAGTTTAAGGGACAGCTCACTCCGCTATGGCTACACCTTC.

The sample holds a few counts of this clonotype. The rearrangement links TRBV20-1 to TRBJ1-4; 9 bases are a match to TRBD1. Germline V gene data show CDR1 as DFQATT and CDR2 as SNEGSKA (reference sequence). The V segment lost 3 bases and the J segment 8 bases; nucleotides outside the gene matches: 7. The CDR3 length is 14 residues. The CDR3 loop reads CSARRGQGEEKLFF. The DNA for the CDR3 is TGCAGTGCTAGGCGGGGACAGGGCGAAGAAAAACTGTTTTTT.

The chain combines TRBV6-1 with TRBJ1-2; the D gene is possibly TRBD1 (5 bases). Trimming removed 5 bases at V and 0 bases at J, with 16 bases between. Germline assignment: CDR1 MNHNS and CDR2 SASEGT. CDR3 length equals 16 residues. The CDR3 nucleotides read TGTGCCAGCAGTTTCCATCTGACAGACACTAACTATGGCTACACCTTC. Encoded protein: CASSFHLTDTNYGYTF.

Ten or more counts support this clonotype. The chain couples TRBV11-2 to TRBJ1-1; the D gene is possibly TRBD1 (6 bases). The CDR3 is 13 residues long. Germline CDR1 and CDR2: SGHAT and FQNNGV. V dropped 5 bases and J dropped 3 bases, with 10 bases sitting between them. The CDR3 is CASSTHRDTEAFF. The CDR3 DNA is TGTGCCAGCAGCACTCACAGGGACACTGAAGCTTTCTTT. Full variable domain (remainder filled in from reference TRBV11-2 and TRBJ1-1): EAGVAQSPRYKIIEKRQSVAFWCNPISGHATLYWYQQILGQGPKLLIQFQNNGVVDDSQLPKDRFSAERLKGVDSTLKIQPAKLEDSAVYLCASSTHRDTEAFFGQGTRLTVV.

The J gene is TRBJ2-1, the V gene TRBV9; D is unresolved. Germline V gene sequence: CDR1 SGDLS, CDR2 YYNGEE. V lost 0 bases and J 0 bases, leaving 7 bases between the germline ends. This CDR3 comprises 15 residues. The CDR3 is CASSVGLSSYNEQFF. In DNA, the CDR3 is TGTGCCAGCAGCGTAGGGCTGAGCTCCTACAATGAGCAGTTCTTC.

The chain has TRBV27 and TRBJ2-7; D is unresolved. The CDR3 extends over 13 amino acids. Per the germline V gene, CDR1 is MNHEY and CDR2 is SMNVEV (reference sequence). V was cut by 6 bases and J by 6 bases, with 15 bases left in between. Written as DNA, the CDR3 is TGTGCCAGCAGCTTAGCAAAGGGTGGCGAGCAGTACTTC. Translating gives CASSLAKGGEQYF.

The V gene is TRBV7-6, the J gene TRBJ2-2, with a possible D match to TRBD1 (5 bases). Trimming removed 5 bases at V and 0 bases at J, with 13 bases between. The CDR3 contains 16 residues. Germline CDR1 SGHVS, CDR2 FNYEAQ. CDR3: CASSGRQTSNTGELFF. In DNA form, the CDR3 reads TGTGCCAGCAGCGGCCGACAGACCTCGAACACCGGGGAGCTGTTTTTT. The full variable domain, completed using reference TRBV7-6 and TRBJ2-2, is GAGVSQSPRYKVTKRGQDVALRCDPISGHVSLYWYRQALGQGPEFLTYFNYEAQQDKSGLPNDRFSAERPEGSISTLTIQRTEQRDSAMYRCASSGRQTSNTGELFFGEGSRLTVL.

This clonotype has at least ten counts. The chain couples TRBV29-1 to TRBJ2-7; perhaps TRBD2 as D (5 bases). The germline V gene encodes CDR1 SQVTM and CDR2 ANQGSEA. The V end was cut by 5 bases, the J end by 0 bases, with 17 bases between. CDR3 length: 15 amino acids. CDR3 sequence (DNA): TGCAGCGTTCGCCCCCGGAGGTCATCCTCCTACGAGCAGTACTTC. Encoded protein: CSVRPRRSSSYEQYF.

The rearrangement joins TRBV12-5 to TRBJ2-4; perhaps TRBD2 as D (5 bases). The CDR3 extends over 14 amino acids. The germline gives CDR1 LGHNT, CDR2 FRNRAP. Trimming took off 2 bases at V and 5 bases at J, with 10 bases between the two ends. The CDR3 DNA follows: TGTGCTAGTGGTTTGCGGGGAGAGCAAAACATTCAGTACTTC. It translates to CASGLRGEQNIQYF.

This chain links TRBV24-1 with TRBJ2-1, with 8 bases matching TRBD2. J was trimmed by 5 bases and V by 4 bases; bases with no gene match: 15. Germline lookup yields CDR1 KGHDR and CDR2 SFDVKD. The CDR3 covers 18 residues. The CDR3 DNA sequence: TGTGCCACCAGTGACTTTCCCTATGTTAGCGGGACAAACAATGAGCAGTTCTTC. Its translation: CATSDFPYVSGTNNEQFF.

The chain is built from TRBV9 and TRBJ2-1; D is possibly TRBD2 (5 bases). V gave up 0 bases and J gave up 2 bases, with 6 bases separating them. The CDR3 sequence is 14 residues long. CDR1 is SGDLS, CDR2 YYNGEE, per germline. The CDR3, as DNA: TGTGCCAGCAGCGTAGCCGGGACCTACAATGAGCAGTTCTTC. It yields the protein CASSVAGTYNEQFF.

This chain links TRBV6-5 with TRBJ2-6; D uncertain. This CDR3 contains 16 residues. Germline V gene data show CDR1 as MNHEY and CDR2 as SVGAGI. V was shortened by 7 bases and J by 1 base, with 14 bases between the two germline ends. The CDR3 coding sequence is TGTGCCAGCAATCAGACGTGGATTTCTGGGGCCAACGTCCTGACTTTC. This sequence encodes CASNQTWISGANVLTF.

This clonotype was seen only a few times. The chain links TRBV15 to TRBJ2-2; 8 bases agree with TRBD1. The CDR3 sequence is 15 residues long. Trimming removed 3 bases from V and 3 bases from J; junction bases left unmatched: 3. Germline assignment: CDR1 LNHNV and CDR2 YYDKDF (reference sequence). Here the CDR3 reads CATSRDREYTGELFF. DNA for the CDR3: TGTGCCACCAGCAGGGACAGGGAATACACCGGGGAGCTGTTTTTT.

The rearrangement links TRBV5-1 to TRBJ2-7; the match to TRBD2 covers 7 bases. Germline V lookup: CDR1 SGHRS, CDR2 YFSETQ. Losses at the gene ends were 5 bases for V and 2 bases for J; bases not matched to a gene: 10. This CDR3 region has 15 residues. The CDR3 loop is CASRRGWQPPYEQYF. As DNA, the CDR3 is TGCGCCAGCAGGCGGGGGTGGCAGCCCCCCTACGAGCAGTACTTC.

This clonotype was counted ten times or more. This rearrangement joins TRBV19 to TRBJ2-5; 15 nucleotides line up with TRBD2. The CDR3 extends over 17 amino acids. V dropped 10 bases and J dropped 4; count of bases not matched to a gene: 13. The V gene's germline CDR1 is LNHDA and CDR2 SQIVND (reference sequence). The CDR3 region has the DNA TGTGCCACCACCGGGACTAGCGGGAGGATGGGTAGAGAGACCCAGTACTTC. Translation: CATTGTSGRMGRETQYF.

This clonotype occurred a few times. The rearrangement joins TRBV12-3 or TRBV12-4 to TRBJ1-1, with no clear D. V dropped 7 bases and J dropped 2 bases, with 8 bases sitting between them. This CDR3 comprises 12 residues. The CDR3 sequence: CASTAFNTEAFF. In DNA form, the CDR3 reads TGTGCCAGCACCGCCTTTAACACTGAAGCTTTCTTT.

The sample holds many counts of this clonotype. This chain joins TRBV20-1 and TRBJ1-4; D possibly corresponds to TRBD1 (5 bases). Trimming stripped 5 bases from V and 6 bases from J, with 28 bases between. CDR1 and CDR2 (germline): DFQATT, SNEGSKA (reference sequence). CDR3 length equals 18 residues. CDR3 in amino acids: CSAARGPQGLRWDEKLFF. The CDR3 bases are TGCAGTGCTGCCCGGGGTCCGCAGGGACTAAGATGGGATGAAAAACTGTTTTTT.

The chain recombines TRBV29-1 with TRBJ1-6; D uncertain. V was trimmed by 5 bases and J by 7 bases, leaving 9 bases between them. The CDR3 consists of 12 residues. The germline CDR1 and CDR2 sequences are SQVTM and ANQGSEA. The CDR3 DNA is TGCAGCGTTAGGCTCCAAAATTCACCCCTCCACTTT. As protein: CSVRLQNSPLHF.

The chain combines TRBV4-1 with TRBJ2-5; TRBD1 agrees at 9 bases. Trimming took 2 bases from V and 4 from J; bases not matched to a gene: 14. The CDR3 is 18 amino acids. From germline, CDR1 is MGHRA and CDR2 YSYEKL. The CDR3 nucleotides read TGCGCCAGCAGCCAACTCCACGGGACAGGGCCAATGACAGAGACCCAGTACTTC. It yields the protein CASSQLHGTGPMTETQYF.